The rows below give T cell receptor beta chains drawn from one sample of a study of T-cell reconstitution after alpha-beta-depleted transplantation in children. TCRdb processed the PCR reads anew with MiXCR; each CDR3 protein has one entry. Here the sample spans fewer than 700,000 distinct CDR3 sequences, more than 20% being singletons. This specimen consisted of PBMCs, mostly from graft donor cells, obtained 360 days after TCRalphabeta/CD19-depleted stem cell transplant. Receptor source: a boy younger than two who had a stem cell transplant for acute myeloid leukemia, so the T cells may come from the graft donor. Both conserved end residues are trimmed from each CDR3. D genes are given only for firm matches.

>-|TRBJ2-5|TRBV12-3/TRBV12-4
ASSLQGGTPNGLTQY
>-|TRBJ2-5|TRBV4-3
ASSQGSWLNEETQY
>-|TRBJ1-1|TRBV20-1
SARVRPTPMNTEAF
>-|TRBJ1-2|TRBV29-1
SVRTNYGYT
>-|TRBJ2-1|TRBV13
ASSILRDTNEQF
>-|TRBJ1-4|TRBV15
ATSTVATNEKLF
>-|TRBJ2-4|TRBV12-3/TRBV12-4
ASRAAGNIQY
>-|TRBJ2-7|TRBV6-1
ASSRETFSYEQY
>-|TRBJ2-5|TRBV9
ASSPRVLAEETQY
>-|TRBJ2-3|TRBV6-1
ASRQRASTDTQY
>-|TRBJ2-1|TRBV12-3/TRBV12-4
ASLGGGPNEQF
>-|TRBJ2-2|TRBV12-3/TRBV12-4
ASSSDNPGDTGELF
>TRBD1|TRBJ1-5|TRBV20-1
SARETDRGNQPQH
>-|TRBJ2-1|TRBV18
ASSPTTMSKQF